This TCR beta chain stems from a study of T cell responses to AZD1222 COVID-19 vaccine. Of note for this clone: Its specificity is unknown.

Trimming removed 6 bases from V and 6 bases from J, with 17 bases in between. The CDR3 runs to 14 residues. Germline CDR1 is PRHDT and CDR2 is FYEKMQ (reference sequence). Study-wide results and caveats: Donor demographics were predominantly white British with a female majority; clonal diversity may be underestimated.

Repertoires were generated with immunoSEQ multiplex PCR, while TCRdb's copy carries only in-frame clones and drops some. The data show about 86,000 clones, with roughly 89% seen just once and approximately 2.1% held by the top ten. Sequencing was performed on peripheral blood, taken on day 0 of AZD1222 vaccination. This sequence joins TRBV13 and TRBJ1-2; D is possibly TRBD1 (6 bases). The receptor was isolated from an adult in good health. In DNA, the CDR3 is TGTGCCAGCAGAAAAAAGGGGGGTGTGGATGGCTACACCTTC. Its protein is CASRKKGGVDGYTF.